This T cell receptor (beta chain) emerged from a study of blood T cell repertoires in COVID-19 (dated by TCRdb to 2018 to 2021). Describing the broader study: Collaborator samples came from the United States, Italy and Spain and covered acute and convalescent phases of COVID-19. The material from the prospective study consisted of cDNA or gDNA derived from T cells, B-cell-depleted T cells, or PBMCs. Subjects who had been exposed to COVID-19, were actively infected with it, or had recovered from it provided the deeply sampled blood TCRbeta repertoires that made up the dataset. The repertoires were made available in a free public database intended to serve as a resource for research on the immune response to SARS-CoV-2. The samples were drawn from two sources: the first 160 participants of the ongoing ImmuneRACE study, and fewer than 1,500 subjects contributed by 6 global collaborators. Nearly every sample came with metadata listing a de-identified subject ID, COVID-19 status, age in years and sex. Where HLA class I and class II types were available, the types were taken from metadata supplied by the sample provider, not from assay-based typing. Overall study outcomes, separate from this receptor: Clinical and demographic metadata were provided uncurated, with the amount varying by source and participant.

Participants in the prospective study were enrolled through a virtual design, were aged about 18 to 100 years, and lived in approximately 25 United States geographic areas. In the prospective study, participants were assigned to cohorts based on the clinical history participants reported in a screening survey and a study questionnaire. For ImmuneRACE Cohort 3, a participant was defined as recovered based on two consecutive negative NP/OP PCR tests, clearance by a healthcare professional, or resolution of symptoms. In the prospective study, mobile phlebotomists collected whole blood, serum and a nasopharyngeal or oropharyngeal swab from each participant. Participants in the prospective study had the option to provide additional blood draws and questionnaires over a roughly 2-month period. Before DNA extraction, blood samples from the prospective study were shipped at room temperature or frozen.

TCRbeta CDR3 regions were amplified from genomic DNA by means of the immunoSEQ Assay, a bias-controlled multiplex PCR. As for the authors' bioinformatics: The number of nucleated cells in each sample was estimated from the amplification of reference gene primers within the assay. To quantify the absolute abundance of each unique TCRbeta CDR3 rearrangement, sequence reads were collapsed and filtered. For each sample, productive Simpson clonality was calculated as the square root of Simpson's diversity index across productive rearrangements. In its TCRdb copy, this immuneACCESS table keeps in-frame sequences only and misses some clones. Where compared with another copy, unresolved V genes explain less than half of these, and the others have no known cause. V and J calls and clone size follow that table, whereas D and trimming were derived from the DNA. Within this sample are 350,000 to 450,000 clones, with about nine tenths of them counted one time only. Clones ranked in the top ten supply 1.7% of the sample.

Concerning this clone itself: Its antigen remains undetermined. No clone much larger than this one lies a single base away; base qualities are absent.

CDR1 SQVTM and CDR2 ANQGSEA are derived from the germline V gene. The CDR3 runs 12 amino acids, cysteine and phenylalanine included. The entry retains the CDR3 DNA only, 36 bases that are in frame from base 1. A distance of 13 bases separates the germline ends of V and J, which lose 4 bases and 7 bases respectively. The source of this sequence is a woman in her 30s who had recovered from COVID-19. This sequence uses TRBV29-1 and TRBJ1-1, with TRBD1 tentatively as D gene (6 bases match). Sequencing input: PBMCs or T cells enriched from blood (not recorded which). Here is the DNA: TGCAGCGTTGGGGCTGACAGGAATGAAGCTTTCTTT. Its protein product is CSVGADRNEAFF.